One and the same sample provided the 19 T cell receptor beta chains below, sequenced in a study of blood T cell repertoires in COVID-19. Profiling relied on immunoSEQ multiplex PCR, and the TCRdb table lists in-frame clones only, not all of them. The repertoire holds just under 350,000 clones, with around nine tenths as singletons. Sequenced: peripheral blood. These receptor sequences come from a woman younger than 35 who had recovered from COVID-19.

CDR3 sequence (DNA): TGCGCCAGCAGCCAAGATCCTGTCACTTCTTGGAATGAGCAGTTCTTC. Its translation is CASSQDPVTSWNEQFF. The V and J genes are TRBV4-1 and TRBJ2-1; D unclear. Germline values: CDR1 MGHRA, CDR2 YSYEKL. The V end was cut by 0 bases, the J end by 7 bases, with 16 bases between. This CDR3 spans 16 amino acids.

The gene calls are TRBV30 and TRBJ1-2; D is perhaps TRBD1 (6 bases). The V gene lost 2 bases and the J gene lost 0 bases, with 19 bases spanning the gap. The germline V gene has CDR1 GTSNPN and CDR2 SVGIG (reference sequence). The CDR3 covers 17 residues. As DNA, the CDR3 is TGTGCCTGGAGTTGGTCGGGACACAAAGTCCCTAACTATGGCTACACCTTC. This encodes CAWSWSGHKVPNYGYTF.

Here the CDR3 DNA reads TGTGCCAGCAGTGAGACACTTAGCAATCAGCCCCAGCATTTT. Amino acid sequence: CASSETLSNQPQHF. The chain carries TRBV6-1 and TRBJ1-5; no reliable D call. Trimming shortened V by 3 bases and J by 0 bases, and 6 bases separated the two germline ends. The CDR3 totals 14 residues. The V gene's germline CDR1 is MNHNS and CDR2 SASEGT.

The genes are TRBV6-4 and TRBJ1-5, with D perhaps TRBD1 (5 bases). The CDR3 is made up of 13 amino acids. CDR1 MRHNA and CDR2 SNTAGT come from the germline V gene. Deletions cut 2 bases from V and 8 bases from J, with 10 bases between. The CDR3 spells CASSDTGIEPQHF. The CDR3 DNA sequence: TGTGCCAGCAGTGACACAGGTATTGAGCCCCAGCATTTT.

This clone was seen once. The chain combines TRBV18 with TRBJ2-5, with TRBD1 matching 7 bases. This CDR3 is 14 amino acids long. Trimming removed 4 bases from V and 5 bases from J; junction bases left unmatched: 7. From germline, CDR1 is KGHSH and CDR2 LQKENI. In nucleotides, the CDR3 is TGTGCCAGCTCACTTCAGACAGGGATGGAGACCCAGTACTTC. Protein sequence: CASSLQTGMETQYF. Drawing the rest from reference TRBV18 and TRBJ2-5, the complete variable domain is NAGVMQNPRHLVRRRGQEARLRCSPMKGHSHVYWYRQLPEEGLKFMVYLQKENIIDESGMPKERFSAEFPKEGPSILRIQQVVRGDSAAYFCASSLQTGMETQYFGPGTRLLVL.

With regard to this clone: Distinct nucleotide sequences in the sample also encode this CDR3. This chain uses TRBV11-3 with TRBJ2-3; D remains ambiguous. The ends were cut back, 0 bases at V and 6 bases at J, with 4 bases in the middle. Germline assignment: CDR1 SGHNT and CDR2 YENEEA. This CDR3 contains 12 residues. CDR3 nucleotide sequence: TGTGCCAGCAGCTTAGATCGGGATACGCAGTATTTT. Its translation: CASSLDRDTQYF.

CDR3: CASSGGQGIYGYTF. In DNA, the CDR3 is TGTGCCAGCAGTGGGGGACAGGGGATTTATGGCTACACCTTC. This rearrangement joins TRBV6-7 to TRBJ1-2, with 10 bases fitting TRBD1. TRBV6-7 is designated an ORF whose function remains uncertain. CDR3 length: 14 residues. With 5 bases clipped from V and 5 bases from J, the junction kept 5 bases outside the gene matches.

The chain couples TRBV27 to TRBJ2-2; 8 bases line up with TRBD2. Germline values: CDR1 MNHEY, CDR2 SMNVEV (reference sequence). The ends lost 6 bases at V and 7 bases at J; junction bases unmatched: 10. The length of the CDR3 is 15 residues. Written as DNA, the CDR3 is TGTGCCAGCAGGCTCCTCAGCGGGAGACACGGGGAGCTGTTTTTT. This encodes CASRLLSGRHGELFF.

The V and J genes are TRBV5-8 and TRBJ2-5; 7 bases map to TRBD1. This CDR3 is 13 amino acids long. Germline values: CDR1 SGHTS, CDR2 YDEGEE. Losses at the gene ends were 2 bases for V and 5 bases for J; bases not matched to a gene: 3. As DNA, the CDR3 is TGTGCCAGCAGCTTAGACAGGGCGGAGACCCAGTACTTC. Its protein is CASSLDRAETQYF.

The chain has TRBV4-1 and TRBJ2-5, with D perhaps TRBD2 (6 bases). There are 19 residues in the CDR3. V lost 2 bases and J lost 3, with 25 bases in between. The germline V gene encodes CDR1 MGHRA and CDR2 YSYEKL. In DNA form, the CDR3 reads TGCGCCAGCAGCCAAAGAGTGGGCGGGACCTTCGGTACGGAAGAGACCCAGTACTTC. Amino acids: CASSQRVGGTFGTEETQYF.

This clone came up once. The chain is built from TRBV11-2 and TRBJ1-5; 8 bases agree with TRBD1. V gave up 5 bases and J gave up 2 bases; unmatched junction bases: 5. CDR3 length equals 15 residues. CDR1 and CDR2 from the germline V gene are SGHAT and FQNNGV. In DNA form, the CDR3 reads TGTGCCAGCAGCGAACAGGGGGGAGGCAATCAGCCCCAGCATTTT. This gives the protein CASSEQGGGNQPQHF.

The chain couples TRBV5-6 to TRBJ1-1, with 8 bases aligning to TRBD1. Germline loops: CDR1 SGHDT, CDR2 YYEEEE. Unmatched junction bases numbered 13, after V lost 4 bases and J lost 5 bases. This CDR3 comprises 16 residues. This CDR3 is CASSLGQGSIRTEAFF. The CDR3 DNA is TGTGCCAGCAGCCTCGGACAGGGTTCGATTCGGACTGAAGCTTTCTTT.

The V call is TRBV11-3, the J call TRBJ2-5; 7 nucleotides agree with TRBD2. The CDR3 is 20 amino acids. V trimming: 4 bases; J trimming: 5 bases; junction bases outside the gene matches: 25. The germline V gene has CDR1 SGHNT and CDR2 YENEEA. CDR3 sequence: CASSSPRNLASGIMGETQYF. CDR3 bases: TGTGCCAGCAGCTCCCCCCGGAACTTGGCAAGCGGGATTATGGGGGAGACCCAGTACTTC.

V is TRBV19 and J is TRBJ1-3; 12 bases map to TRBD1. CDR3 length: 17 residues. With V trimmed by 3 bases and J by 0 bases, 3 bases remained unmatched. CDR1 and CDR2 (germline): LNHDA, SQIVND (reference sequence). The CDR3 DNA is TGTGCCAGTAGTATTGGGACAGGGGGCGGCTCTGGAAACACCATATATTTT. Encoded protein: CASSIGTGGGSGNTIYF.

The chain carries TRBV30 and TRBJ1-2; TRBD1 aligns across 9 bases. This CDR3 has 13 amino acids. CDR1 is GTSNPN, CDR2 SVGIG, per germline (reference sequence). J was trimmed by 14 bases and V by 3 bases; bases with no gene match: 13. The CDR3 sequence is CAWRTGGGQRKTF. CDR3 DNA: TGTGCCTGGAGGACAGGGGGTGGCCAGAGGAAGACCTTC.

The genes are TRBV6-5 and TRBJ1-1, with D possibly TRBD1 on 5 matching bases. Germline-derived CDR1 and CDR2 are MNHEY and SVGAGI. Trimming took 6 bases from V and 4 from J, leaving 12 bases between them. This CDR3 contains 13 residues. The CDR3 spells CASRQASFTEAFF. Written as DNA, the CDR3 is TGTGCCAGCAGACAGGCTTCCTTCACTGAAGCTTTCTTT.

The rearrangement uses TRBV11-2 and TRBJ1-1, with 9 bases lining up with TRBD1. V lost 4 bases, J lost 11 bases, and 8 bases stayed unmatched. The CDR3 length is 13 residues. Germline V gene data show CDR1 as SGHAT and CDR2 as FQNNGV. The CDR3 DNA reads as TGTGCCAGCAGCTCTACAGGGGGCCGGGTTGCTTTCTTT. It yields the protein CASSSTGGRVAFF.

The chain is built from TRBV15 and TRBJ2-3; 7 positions match TRBD2. Per germline, CDR1 LNHNV and CDR2 YYDKDF (reference sequence). This CDR3 region has 15 residues. Trimming took 3 bases from V and 11 from J; bases not matched to a gene: 14. CDR3 in amino acids: CATSRGAGTLEGQYF. The CDR3 DNA reads TGTGCCACCAGCAGGGGAGCGGGGACCCTGGAGGGGCAGTATTTT.

This chain uses TRBV19 with TRBJ2-2, with 9 nucleotides matching TRBD1. Germline V lookup: CDR1 LNHDA, CDR2 SQIVND (reference sequence). The CDR3 loop spans 15 amino acids. V shed 4 bases, J shed 4 bases, and the junction held 4 bases outside the gene matches. CDR3 protein: CASSTQGAGTGELFF. The CDR3 DNA reads TGTGCCAGTAGTACACAGGGGGCTGGCACCGGGGAGCTGTTTTTT.